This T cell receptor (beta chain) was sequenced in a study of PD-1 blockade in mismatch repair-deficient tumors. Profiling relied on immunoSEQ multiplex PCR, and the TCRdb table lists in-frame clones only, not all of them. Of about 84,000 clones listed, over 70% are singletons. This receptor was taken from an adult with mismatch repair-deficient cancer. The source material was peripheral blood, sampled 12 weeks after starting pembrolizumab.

The CDR3 reads CASSQEPQGWYTEAFF. As DNA, the CDR3 is TGCGCCAGCAGCCAGGAACCACAGGGGTGGTACACTGAAGCTTTCTTT. The chain is built from TRBV5-1 and TRBJ1-1; 7 bases are a match to TRBD1. The CDR3 is 16 residues long. Germline CDR1 is SGHRS and CDR2 is YFSETQ. V was clipped by 4 bases and J by 3 bases; unmatched bases: 12. The entire variable domain, with the rest obtained from reference TRBV5-1 and TRBJ1-1, is as follows: KAGVTQTPRYLIKTRGQQVTLSCSPISGHRSVSWYQQTPGQGLQFLFEYFSETQRNKGNFPGRFSGRQFSNSRSEMNVSTLELGDSALYLCASSQEPQGWYTEAFFGQGTRLTVV.